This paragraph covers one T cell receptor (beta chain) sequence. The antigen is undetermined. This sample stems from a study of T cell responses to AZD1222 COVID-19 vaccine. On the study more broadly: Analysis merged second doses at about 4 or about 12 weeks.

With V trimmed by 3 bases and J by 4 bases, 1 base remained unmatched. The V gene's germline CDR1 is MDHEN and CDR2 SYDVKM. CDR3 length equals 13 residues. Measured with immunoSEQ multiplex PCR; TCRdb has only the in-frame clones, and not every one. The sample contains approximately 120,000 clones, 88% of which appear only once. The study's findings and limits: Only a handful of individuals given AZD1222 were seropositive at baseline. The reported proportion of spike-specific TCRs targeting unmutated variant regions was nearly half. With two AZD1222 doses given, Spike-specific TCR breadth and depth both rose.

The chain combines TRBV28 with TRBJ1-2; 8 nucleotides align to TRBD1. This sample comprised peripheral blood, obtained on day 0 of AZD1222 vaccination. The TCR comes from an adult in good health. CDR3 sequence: CASSLGQVYGYTF. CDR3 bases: TGTGCCAGCAGTTTGGGACAGGTCTATGGCTACACCTTC.